One sample yielded the 27 T cell receptor beta chains listed below, sequenced in a study of blood T cell repertoires in COVID-19. The protocol was immunoSEQ multiplex PCR, while the TCRdb copy is restricted to in-frame clones and leaves out a portion. Of 300,000 to 400,000 clones listed, roughly 90% are singletons. Sequenced: peripheral blood. The receptors were gathered from a man aged 25-45 years with COVID-19, enrolled during active disease.

The genes are TRBV5-1 and TRBJ2-7, with TRBD1 matching over 8 bases. The V and J ends lost 2 bases and 3 bases, in that order; junction bases with no gene match: 7. Germline V gene data show CDR1 as SGHRS and CDR2 as YFSETQ. The CDR3 has 15 amino acids. The CDR3 sequence is CASSFGGQGNYEQYF. Written as DNA, the CDR3 is TGCGCCAGCAGCTTTGGAGGACAGGGTAACTACGAGCAGTACTTC.

The genes are TRBV6-6 and TRBJ2-7; no definite D call. The CDR3 totals 12 residues. Germline CDR1 reads MNHNY; CDR2 reads SVGAGI (reference sequence). Deletions cut 0 bases from V and 3 bases from J, with 3 bases between. The CDR3 DNA follows: TGTGCCAGCAGTTACTCGAGCTACGAGCAGTACTTC. Translated, it gives CASSYSSYEQYF.

Only a few counts were recorded for this clone. The chain combines TRBV7-7 with TRBJ2-5; TRBD1 aligns across 8 bases. Per germline, CDR1 SSHAT and CDR2 FNYEAQ (reference sequence). CDR3 length equals 17 residues. Trimming at V came to 4 bases and at J to 5 bases, leaving 15 bases not matched to a gene. The CDR3 region is CASSSGQGVISLETQYF. The CDR3 coding sequence is TGTGCCAGCAGCTCCGGACAGGGTGTTATCTCCTTGGAGACCCAGTACTTC. The full variable domain, completed using reference TRBV7-7 and TRBJ2-5, is GAGVSQSPRYKVTKRGQDVTLRCDPISSHATLYWYQQALGQGPEFLTYFNYEAQPDKSGLPSDRFSAERPEGSISTLTIQRTEQRDSAMYRCASSSGQGVISLETQYFGPGTRLLVL.

This clone occurred once. The V call is TRBV3-1 (or the pseudogene TRBV3-2), the J call TRBJ1-3; D ambiguous. Trimming took 2 bases from V and 2 from J, leaving 13 bases between them. The germline V gene has CDR1 LGHDT and CDR2 YNNKEL (reference sequence). The CDR3 consists of 16 residues. The CDR3 sequence: CASSQNAPQPGNTIYF. The CDR3 coding sequence is TGTGCCAGCAGCCAAAACGCCCCACAACCTGGAAACACCATATATTTT.

V and J are TRBV27 and TRBJ2-7; 7 bases fit TRBD1. From germline, CDR1 is MNHEY and CDR2 SMNVEV (reference sequence). After removal of 2 bases from V and 5 bases from J, the junction contained 6 bases not matched to a gene. The CDR3 is 14 amino acids. Written as DNA, the CDR3 is TGTGCCAGCAGTTTAAGGGGACAGTCAGACGAGCAGTACTTC. Protein sequence: CASSLRGQSDEQYF.

The chain has TRBV5-4 and TRBJ2-4; D is unclear. V was shortened by 5 bases and J by 8 bases, with 11 bases between the two germline ends. CDR1 and CDR2 from the germline V gene are SGHNT and YYREEE (reference sequence). The CDR3 totals 12 residues. In DNA form, the CDR3 reads TGTGCCAGCAGTCTCCCCCGGGACATTCAGTACTTC. It yields the protein CASSLPRDIQYF.

The chain carries TRBV5-4 and TRBJ2-2; 11 positions match TRBD2. Germline CDR1 reads SGHNT; CDR2 reads YYREEE (reference sequence). V gave up 3 bases and J gave up 1 base; unmatched junction bases: 5. The CDR3 totals 17 residues. As DNA, the CDR3 is TGTGCCAGCAGCTCGGGACTAGCGGAAAGGAACACCGGGGAGCTGTTTTTT. Amino acid sequence: CASSSGLAERNTGELFF. Full variable domain (rest looked up from reference TRBV5-4 and TRBJ2-2): ETGVTQSPTHLIKTRGQQVTLRCSSQSGHNTVSWYQQALGQGPQFIFQYYREEENGRGNFPPRFSGLQFPNYSSELNVNALELDDSALYLCASSSGLAERNTGELFFGEGSRLTVL.

This chain links TRBV7-8 with TRBJ2-7; TRBD1 matches 9 bases. V was pared by 2 bases and J by 5 bases, with 7 bases of the junction left unmatched. This CDR3 is built from 15 residues. Germline V gene sequence: CDR1 SGHVS, CDR2 FQNEAQ. The CDR3 sequence is CASSLNRGQRDEQYF. In nucleotides, the CDR3 is TGTGCCAGCAGCTTAAACAGGGGGCAGAGGGACGAGCAGTACTTC.

The chain employs TRBV28 and TRBJ2-7, with a tentative D call TRBD1 (6 bases). Trimming pared 2 bases from V and 3 bases from J, leaving 29 bases between. Germline V gene lookup returns CDR1 MDHEN and CDR2 SYDVKM. The CDR3 is made up of 20 amino acids. The CDR3 region has the DNA TGTGCCAGCAGTTTAAAACGGACAGCTTCTTGGACATGGCCCTTCTACGAGCAGTACTTC. Translated, it gives CASSLKRTASWTWPFYEQYF.

CDR3 region: CASSFSQGFETQYF. The CDR3 DNA sequence: TGTGCCAGCAGTTTTTCGCAGGGATTTGAGACCCAGTACTTC. V and J are TRBV28 and TRBJ2-5; possible D gene TRBD1, 5 bases. Germline lookup yields CDR1 MDHEN and CDR2 SYDVKM. This CDR3 has 14 residues. V lost 3 bases, J lost 5 bases, and 13 bases lay in between.

The chain links TRBV5-6 to TRBJ2-3, with 16 bases fitting TRBD2. The CDR3 extends over 16 amino acids. The germline CDR1 and CDR2 sequences are SGHDT and YYEEEE. The J segment lost 3 bases and the V segment lost 3 bases, leaving 1 base of the junction unmatched. The CDR3 is CASSWGLAGGTDTQYF. Written as DNA, the CDR3 is TGTGCCAGCAGCTGGGGACTAGCGGGGGGGACAGATACGCAGTATTTT.

This clone was observed a single time. V and J are TRBV4-3 and TRBJ2-5, with TRBD2 identical over 8 bases. From germline, CDR1 is LGHNA and CDR2 YSLEER. V was pared by 0 bases and J by 5 bases, with 5 bases of the junction left unmatched. This CDR3 spans 15 amino acids. Here the CDR3 DNA reads TGCGCCAGCAGCCAAGAAGGCGGGGGGTGGGAGACCCAGTACTTC. Amino acid sequence: CASSQEGGGWETQYF.

This chain uses TRBV6-4 with TRBJ1-1; 7 bases map to TRBD1. Germline V gene data show CDR1 as MRHNA and CDR2 as SNTAGT. The trim removed 0 bases at V and 3 bases at J, leaving 7 bases unmatched. This CDR3 has 16 residues. CDR3 residues: CASSDSPAQGDTEAFF. DNA for the CDR3: TGTGCCAGCAGTGACTCCCCTGCGCAGGGGGACACTGAAGCTTTCTTT.

This clone was recorded once. V gene TRBV9 combines with J gene TRBJ2-2; D might be TRBD2 (5 bases). This CDR3 has 18 residues. Germline V gene data show CDR1 as SGDLS and CDR2 as YYNGEE. The germline V and J ends were trimmed by 3 bases and 2 bases, with 20 bases remaining between them. The CDR3 coding sequence is TGTGCCAGCAGCGATTCTAAGCGAGCGGCTTTAAACACCGGGGAGCTGTTTTTT. Protein sequence: CASSDSKRAALNTGELFF.

This clone appeared once. The chain combines TRBV27 with TRBJ2-1; D is perhaps TRBD1 (6 bases). Germline CDR1 is MNHEY and CDR2 is SMNVEV (reference sequence). Trimming took 3 bases from V and 3 from J, leaving 9 bases between them. The CDR3 sequence is 14 residues long. In DNA form, the CDR3 reads TGTGCCAGCAGTTTTGGGACACTCTACAATGAGCAGTTCTTC. This encodes CASSFGTLYNEQFF.

The chain carries TRBV7-2 and TRBJ1-2; 9 nucleotides agree with TRBD1. With 4 bases clipped from V and 2 bases from J, the junction kept 5 bases outside the gene matches. Germline loops: CDR1 SGHTA, CDR2 FQGNSA. The CDR3 sequence is 15 residues long. The CDR3 nucleotides read TGTGCCAGCAGCTCACAGGGGGCGATCAACTATGGCTACACCTTC. Translation gives CASSSQGAINYGYTF.

This clone was seen more than once but under ten times. This chain links TRBV4-1 with TRBJ2-1; the D gene is possibly TRBD2 (6 bases). V was pared by 2 bases and J by 5 bases, with 10 bases between. The germline V gene encodes CDR1 MGHRA and CDR2 YSYEKL. The CDR3 length is 14 residues. In DNA, the CDR3 is TGCGCCAGCAGCCAAACGGGACTCAACAATGAGCAGTTCTTC. Translating it yields CASSQTGLNNEQFF.

The J gene is TRBJ1-2, the V gene TRBV14, with D perhaps matching TRBD1 (6 bases). CDR1 and CDR2 (germline): SGHDN, FVKESK. Trimming removed 0 bases at V and 4 bases at J, with 15 bases between. The CDR3 extends over 16 amino acids. The DNA of the CDR3 is TGTGCCAGCAGCCAAGAAGGGGACACAGGGAGCTATGGCTACACCTTC. Translated: CASSQEGDTGSYGYTF.

This rearrangement joins TRBV28 to TRBJ1-6, with D tentatively TRBD1 (6 bases). V was trimmed by 3 bases and J by 7 bases, leaving 19 bases between them. The CDR3 is 17 residues long. Germline CDR1 reads MDHEN; CDR2 reads SYDVKM. The CDR3 loop is CASSFSAGGGRNSPLHF. The DNA for the CDR3 is TGTGCCAGCAGTTTTTCCGCGGGGGGGGGCAGGAATTCACCCCTCCACTTT. Variable domain in full (rest from reference TRBV28 and TRBJ1-6): DVKVTQSSRYLVKRTGEKVFLECVQDMDHENMFWYRQDPGLGLRLIYFSYDVKMKEKGDIPEGYSVSREKKERFSLILESASTNQTSMYLCASSFSAGGGRNSPLHFGNGTRLTVT.

This chain links TRBV5-1 with TRBJ2-6; D uncertain. The CDR3 has 14 residues. Germline V gene lookup returns CDR1 SGHRS and CDR2 YFSETQ. V lost 5 bases and J lost 2, with 8 bases in between. The CDR3 region is CASRVSPGANVLTF. CDR3 DNA sequence: TGCGCCAGCAGAGTTAGCCCTGGGGCCAACGTCCTGACTTTC.

This chain uses TRBV2 with TRBJ2-3; 11 nucleotides line up with TRBD2. Germline V gene data show CDR1 as SNHLY and CDR2 as FYNNEI. Germline trimming cut 6 bases from V and 2 bases from J; bases unmatched to any gene: 10. The CDR3 totals 17 residues. Here the CDR3 reads CASRRGRLAGTTDTQYF. In DNA form, the CDR3 reads TGTGCCAGCAGGAGGGGCCGACTAGCGGGGACCACAGATACGCAGTATTTT.

The rearrangement uses TRBV7-3 and TRBJ1-2; no definite D call. The CDR3 has 13 residues. With 2 bases removed from V and 8 bases from J, the gap between germline ends came to 12 bases. CDR1 is SGHTA and CDR2 is FQGTGA in the germline V gene. The CDR3 sequence is CASSLVPDWGYTF. The CDR3 DNA reads TGTGCCAGCAGCTTAGTCCCCGACTGGGGCTACACCTTC.

The rearrangement uses TRBV6-5 and TRBJ2-3, with 9 positions matching TRBD2. Germline assignment: CDR1 MNHEY and CDR2 SVGAGI. V shed 3 bases and J 4 bases; nucleotides not matched to a gene: 5. The CDR3 runs to 15 residues. The DNA for the CDR3 is TGTGCCAGCAGTTATAGGGCGGGAGGGTCAGATACGCAGTATTTT. It translates to CASSYRAGGSDTQYF.

This clone appeared once. The chain recombines TRBV5-1 with TRBJ2-3; 8 bases map to TRBD2. After removal of 0 bases from V and 2 bases from J, the junction contained 5 bases not matched to a gene. In germline, CDR1 is SGHRS, CDR2 YFSETQ. This CDR3 spans 16 amino acids. The CDR3, as DNA: TGCGCCAGCAGCTTGGCCGGGACTAGGTCCACAGATACGCAGTATTTT. It translates to CASSLAGTRSTDTQYF.

The chain employs TRBV7-9 and TRBJ1-2, with 11 bases matching TRBD1. The CDR3 runs 15 residues. Trimming cost V 4 bases and J 4 bases; bases outside gene matches: 5. Germline assignment: CDR1 SEHNR and CDR2 FQNEAQ (reference sequence). The chain's CDR3 is CASSSYGTGGYGYTF. The CDR3, as DNA: TGTGCCAGCAGCTCCTACGGGACAGGGGGCTATGGCTACACCTTC.

As concerns this clone: The same CDR3 is also encoded by other DNA sequences in this sample. The V and J genes are TRBV5-1 and TRBJ2-1; D is undetermined. The CDR3 length is 15 residues. Trimming removed 0 bases at V and 0 bases at J, with 7 bases between. CDR1 and CDR2 (germline): SGHRS, YFSETQ. The CDR3: CASSLGQGSYNEQFF. CDR3 bases: TGCGCCAGCAGCTTGGGACAAGGCTCCTACAATGAGCAGTTCTTC.

The rearrangement joins TRBV29-1 to TRBJ1-5; possible D gene TRBD1, 6 bases. The CDR3 has 13 residues. The germline gives CDR1 SQVTM, CDR2 ANQGSEA. V was cut by 0 bases and J by 7 bases, with 10 bases left in between. CDR3 region: CSVEDGGGQPQHF. The CDR3 DNA follows: TGCAGCGTTGAAGATGGGGGCGGCCAGCCCCAGCATTTT.